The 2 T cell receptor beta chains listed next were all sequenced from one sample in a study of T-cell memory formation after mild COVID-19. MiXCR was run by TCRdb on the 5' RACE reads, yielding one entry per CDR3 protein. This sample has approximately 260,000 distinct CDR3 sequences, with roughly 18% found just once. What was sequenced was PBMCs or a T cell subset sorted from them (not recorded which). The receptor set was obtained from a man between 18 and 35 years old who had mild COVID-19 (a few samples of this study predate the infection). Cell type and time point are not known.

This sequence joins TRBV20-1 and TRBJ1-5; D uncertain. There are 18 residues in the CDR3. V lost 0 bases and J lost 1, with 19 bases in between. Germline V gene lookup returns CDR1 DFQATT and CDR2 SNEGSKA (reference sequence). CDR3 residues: CSARDMLVAGSSNQPQHF. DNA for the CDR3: TGCAGTGCTAGAGATATGCTTGTCGCGGGGTCCAGCAATCAGCCCCAGCATTTT.

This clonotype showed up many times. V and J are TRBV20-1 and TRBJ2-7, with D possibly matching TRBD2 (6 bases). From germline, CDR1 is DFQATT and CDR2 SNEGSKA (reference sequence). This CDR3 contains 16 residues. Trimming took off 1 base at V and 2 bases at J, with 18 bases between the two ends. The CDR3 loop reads CSARGGTQPITYEQYF. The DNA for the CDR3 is TGCAGTGCTAGAGGGGGGACTCAGCCGATAACCTACGAGCAGTACTTC.